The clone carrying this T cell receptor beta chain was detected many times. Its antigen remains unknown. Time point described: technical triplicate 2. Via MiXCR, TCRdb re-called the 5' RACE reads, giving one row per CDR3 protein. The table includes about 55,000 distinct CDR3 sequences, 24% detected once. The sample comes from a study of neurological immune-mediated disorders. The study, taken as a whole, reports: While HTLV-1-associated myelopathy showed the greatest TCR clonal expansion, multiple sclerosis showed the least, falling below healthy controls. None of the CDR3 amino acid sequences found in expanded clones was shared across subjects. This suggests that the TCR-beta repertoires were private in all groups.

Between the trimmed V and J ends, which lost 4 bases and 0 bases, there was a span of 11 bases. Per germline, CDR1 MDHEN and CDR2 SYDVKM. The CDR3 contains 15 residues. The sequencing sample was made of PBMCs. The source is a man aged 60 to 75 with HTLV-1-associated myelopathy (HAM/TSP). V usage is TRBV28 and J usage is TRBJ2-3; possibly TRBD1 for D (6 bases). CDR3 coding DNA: TGTGCCAGCAGTTCTCACAGGGACAGCACAGATACGCAGTATTTT. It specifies CASSSHRDSTDTQYF.